This TCR beta chain was sequenced in a study of cytomegalovirus exposure and HLA in healthy donors (dated by TCRdb to about 2017). Study-level background: An earlier analysis of a few hundred of the donors reported approximately 260 Gb of sequence data and some 110 million unique TCR beta sequences obtained from about 180 million T cells. Among about 400 genotyped donors of the cohort, an average of around 220,000 unique TCR beta nucleotide sequences was sequenced per donor, of which 15% to 20% were non-productive. The study aimed to test whether signatures of past pathogen exposure could be identified by cataloging public T cell receptors. HLA typing included class I and class II loci at four-digit resolution. An early release that covered roughly 600 HLA-typed donors contained about 300 gigabases of sequencing data and around 85 million unique TCR sequences. The study combined high-throughput TCR immunosequencing, statistical association of individual TCRs with disease status, and machine learning to predict cytomegalovirus infection status. Every discovery cohort repertoire had been produced on one sequencing platform. Donor age, sex, ethnicity and CMV serostatus were compiled together with the repertoire data. The number of donors typed differed by locus, with about 629-640 for A, B, C, DRB1 and DQB1, roughly 550 for DQA1, 600 to 610 for DPA1, and 400 to 490 for DPB1. The T cell repertoires of some 670 subjects were profiled by immunosequencing and related to cytomegalovirus serostatus. Rather than drawing on any new phenotypic data, the later analysis identified candidate immune exposures from TCR beta sequences and the way those sequences occurred across donors. A later genetic analysis took genome-wide SNP genotypes for about 65% of the 666 donors and used that subset as a discovery cohort. An earlier analysis of approximately 630 of the donors applied high-throughput TCR beta sequencing to assess whether each TCR beta V gene segment acted as functional or pseudogenic. Of the roughly 390 genotyped donors, approximately 80% fell in the genetic ancestry cluster associated with self-reported Caucasian donors. In addition to the first cohort of 666 subjects, a separate validation cohort of 120 different subjects was used. In a later analysis, previously published TCR beta repertoires from about 670 donors were re-analyzed and high-resolution HLA genotyping was added so that TCR occurrence patterns could be studied. Roughly 5 DR-DQ haplotypes were handled as single units for association and clustering, since linkage in the cohort was strong. What the research found in general, with its limitations: A later genetic analysis reported fewer N-insertions in productive TCRs among donors in an Asian-associated ancestry cluster than the roughly 700-donor mean. The study listed 150 to 200 TCR beta chains as associated with cytomegalovirus. CMV serostatus was the only immune exposure information available for the cohort. Correlated functional status among segregating V segments might be attributable to linkage disequilibrium, but an unknown experimental factor could not be ruled out. A later analysis found that TCR association rates varied across HLA loci, with DRB1 alleles showing the most associated TCRs and HLA-C alleles the fewest. When HLA alleles, especially DR and DQ, strongly co-occurred, TCR associations were difficult to assign to individual alleles. The presence/absence analyses assumed that sequencing depth was roughly uniform across donors, and that assumption may not be true. Because some donors lacked HLA typing at each locus, the association tests relied only on the typed subset. Some IMGT-functional V segments, including TRBV6-2 and TRBV6-3, could not be told apart with the 87-base-pair reads, so those segments were excluded. In a later analysis, over 15,000 TCR beta sequences were associated with specific HLA alleles at a false discovery rate of 0.05. The earlier analysis of nearly 600 of the donors excluded some 15 rarely observed V segments, including chromosome 9 orphons, because counts were too low. In vitro tests confirmed that three of the cytomegalovirus-associated TCR beta chains recognize cytomegalovirus antigens. A group of highly shared sequence variants was considered likely to be a technical artifact of the sequencing pipeline. An earlier analysis of several hundred of the donors showed that most TCR beta V segments appeared in productive rearrangements either about 90% or about 30% of the time, which broadly matched IMGT annotations. V-gene and J-gene trimming of TCR beta chains was associated with a missense DCLRE1C variant in a later genetic analysis, and the association was replicated in an independent cohort. In both the original and validation cohorts, the classifier was reported to diagnose cytomegalovirus status with high specificity and sensitivity. While some public TCRs were present in many individuals, most TCR sequences turned up only very rarely across donors. A further reported finding was that TCR beta sequences accurately predicted the HLA-A and HLA-B alleles for most subjects in the first cohort. The authors suggested that the approach could potentially be extended to other disease states and immunological phenotypes. A later analysis found that most CMV-associated TCR beta chains appeared HLA-restricted, with HLA associations seemingly driven largely by CMV exposure. In a later analysis, HLA-associated TCR beta chains showed more clonal expansion and lower generation probabilities than non-associated chains that were equally common. This cohort had only TCR beta chains sequenced, and the lack of alpha or paired-chain data limited which features could be detected. According to a later analysis, parvovirus B19, influenza, CMV and Epstein-Barr virus appeared linked to several top co-occurrence clusters.

Taken from the germline V gene (reference sequence), the CDR1 and CDR2 loops are SGHNT and YYREEE. Relative to germline, V is 4 bases shorter and J is 6 bases shorter, with 16 bases between their ends. The CDR3 holds 15 amino acids from the cysteine to the phenylalanine. The read is trimmed to its CDR3 DNA, 45 bases read in frame from base 1. A remark on this clone: Which antigen it targets is not known. Base quality data are lacking; no much larger clone is found one base away.

The library relied on the immunoSEQ multiplex PCR assay. For the multiplex PCR, a mixture combining 60 forward primers for TCR Vbeta segments and 13 reverse primers for TCR Jbeta segments was used. The CDR3 region of rearranged TCR beta genes was amplified from genomic DNA by a multiplex PCR assay. The Illumina HiSeq System was used to sequence the amplified TCR beta libraries as 87-base-pair reads. The study's processing was this. Across the roughly 670 repertoires, a later analysis counted roughly 84 million unique TCR beta chains, 8.5 million to 12 million of which were shared by at least two donors. A nearest-neighbor algorithm error-corrected the raw reads and collapsed the reads into unique sequences, merging closely related sequences to remove PCR and sequencing errors. CDR3 sequences were aligned to IMGT reference sequences to assign V, D and J gene segments. For a sequence to be retained, a match of at least six nucleotides was required to both a V gene segment and a J gene segment. Rearrangements were called productive when the CDR3 lacked stop codons and stayed in frame with V and J; all others were non-productive. CDR3 was defined by IMGT convention, running from the second conserved V-encoded cysteine to the conserved J-encoded phenylalanine. The earlier analysis of some 540 of the donors excluded any sequence lacking an unambiguous match to a single V gene segment. An earlier analysis of several hundred of the donors called V segments functional above 56.7% productive rearrangements and segregating when the between-donor standard deviation exceeded 5%. To diagnose cytomegalovirus status from the catalog of TCR beta chain sequences, a statistical classification framework was built. V and J gene assignment, in a later analysis, came from comparing TCR nucleotide sequences with IMGT/GENE-DB human TR gene sequences. Using the TCRdist pipeline, a later analysis assigned CDR3 sequences along with most-parsimonious VDJ recombination scenarios. A later analysis defined each TCR beta chain by its CDR3 amino acid sequence plus V-gene family, and excluded reads lacking a unique V-gene family. To address suspected cross-contamination and a sequencing artifact, a later analysis removed under 600 highly shared, low-generation-probability nucleotide sequences. In a later analysis, a clonal expansion index was calculated for each public chain from normalized within-repertoire ranks of inferred template counts. A later analysis computed generation probabilities with a VDJ recombination model fitted to out-of-frame rearrangements, and checked the results against IGoR. Hypergeometric tests were used in a later analysis to score TCR-TCR, TCR-HLA and TCR-CMV co-occurrence, with a repertoire-size bias correction applied to the TCR pairs. To estimate false discovery rates, a later analysis permuted the HLA or CMV assignments 20 times. A later analysis grouped co-occurring TCRs with DBSCAN, adding TCRdist sequence similarity when clustering within HLA-allele-positive subsets. Repertoires with fewer than 30,000 or more than 120,000 public chains, plus five repertoires with anomalous nucleotide sharing, were excluded from co-occurrence clustering. TCRdb provides this immuneACCESS table in a form limited to in-frame rearrangements. Some clones are lacking; in checked studies, under half of them reflect an unresolved V gene, and why the rest are absent is not known. Clone size and the V and J calls come from that table; the DNA yielded D and trimming. The sample includes about 170,000 clones, with over 80% observed a single time. The ten top clones hold roughly 1.6% of the sample.

The cohort consisted of 650 to 850 healthy bone marrow donors. Cohort members were all nominally healthy when sampled, although unrecorded immune exposures were likely present. The donor tested CMV seropositive and was one of the 289 seropositive cohort members. Each donor provided a peripheral blood sample, and peripheral blood mononuclear cells were used for TCR beta sequencing. Genomic DNA extraction from the blood cell samples was performed with the Qiagen DNeasy Blood Extraction Kit. The TCR originated in a girl between 5 and 17 years old in good health and CMV-seropositive. Specimen: PBMCs. This sequence uses TRBV5-4 and TRBJ2-2; the D segment could be TRBD2, given 7 matching bases. The nucleotide sequence reads TGTGCCAGCAGCACAGGGAGGGAGGATGCCGGGGAGCTGTTTTTT. This codes for CASSTGREDAGELFF.